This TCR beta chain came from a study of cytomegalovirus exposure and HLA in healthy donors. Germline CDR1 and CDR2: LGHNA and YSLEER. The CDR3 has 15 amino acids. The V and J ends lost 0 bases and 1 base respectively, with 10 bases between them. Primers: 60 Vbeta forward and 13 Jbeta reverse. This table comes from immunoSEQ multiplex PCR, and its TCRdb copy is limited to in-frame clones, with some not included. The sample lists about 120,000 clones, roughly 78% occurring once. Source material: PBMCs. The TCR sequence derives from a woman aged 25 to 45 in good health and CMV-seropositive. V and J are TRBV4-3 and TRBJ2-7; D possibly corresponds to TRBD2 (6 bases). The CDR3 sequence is CASSQDWAGSYEQYF. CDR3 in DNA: TGCGCCAGCAGCCAAGATTGGGCGGGGTCCTACGAGCAGTACTTC.